This TCR beta chain was captured in a study of T cells in Graves' hyperthyroidism and ophthalmopathy. Turning to the study itself: Peripheral blood was collected at initial diagnosis, before any treatment. Study-wide results and limits: For ophthalmopathy, model prediction preceded onset by a median roughly 6.5 months. A model using 13 V-J features told ophthalmopathy apart from stable hyperthyroidism.

CDR3 length: 14 residues. The ends were cut back, 5 bases at V and 0 bases at J, with 10 bases in the middle. Per the germline V gene, CDR1 is SQVTM and CDR2 is ANQGSEA. Diagnoses were established using clinical symptoms, serum thyroxine and TRAb, thyroid ultrasound and orbital computed tomography. This clonotype has only a few counts. Its antigen is currently unknown. Template material for amplifying TCR beta CDR3 regions consisted of RNA transcripts. An initial round of RT-PCR targeting the TCR CDR3 relied on the HTBI primer set. TCRdb redid the calling of the multiplex PCR reads with MiXCR, one entry per CDR3 protein. The sample contains about 640,000 distinct CDR3 sequences, under 25% of which appear only once.

The chain has TRBV29-1 and TRBJ2-2; no clear D. The sample was blood. This TCR came from a man aged 25-45 years with Graves' ophthalmopathy. The DNA of the CDR3 is TGCAGCGTTATGGCGGACCCGAACACCGGGGAGCTGTTTTTT. Translated: CSVMADPNTGELFF.